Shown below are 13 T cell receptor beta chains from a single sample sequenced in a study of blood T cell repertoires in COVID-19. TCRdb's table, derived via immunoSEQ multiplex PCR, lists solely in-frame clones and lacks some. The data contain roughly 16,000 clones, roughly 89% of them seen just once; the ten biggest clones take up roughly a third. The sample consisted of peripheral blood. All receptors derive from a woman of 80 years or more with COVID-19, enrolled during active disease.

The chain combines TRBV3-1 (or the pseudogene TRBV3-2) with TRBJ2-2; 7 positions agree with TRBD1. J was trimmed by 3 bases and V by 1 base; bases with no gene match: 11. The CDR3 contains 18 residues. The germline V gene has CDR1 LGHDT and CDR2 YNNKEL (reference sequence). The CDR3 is CASSQGILRGQYTGELFF. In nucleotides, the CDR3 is TGTGCCAGCAGCCAAGGTATCCTCCGGGGACAGTACACCGGGGAGCTGTTTTTT.

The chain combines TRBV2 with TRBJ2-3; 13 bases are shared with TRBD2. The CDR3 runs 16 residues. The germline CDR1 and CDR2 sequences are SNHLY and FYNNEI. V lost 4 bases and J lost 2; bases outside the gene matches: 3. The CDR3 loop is CASSAGLAGFTDTQYF. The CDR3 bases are TGTGCCAGCAGTGCGGGACTAGCGGGGTTCACAGATACGCAGTATTTT.

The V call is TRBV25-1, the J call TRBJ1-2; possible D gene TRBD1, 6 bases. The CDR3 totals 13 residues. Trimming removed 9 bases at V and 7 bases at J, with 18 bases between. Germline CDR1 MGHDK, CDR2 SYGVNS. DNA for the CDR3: TGTGCCAGTTGTCCGGGACACGGAGGTGGCTACACCTTC. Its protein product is CASCPGHGGGYTF.

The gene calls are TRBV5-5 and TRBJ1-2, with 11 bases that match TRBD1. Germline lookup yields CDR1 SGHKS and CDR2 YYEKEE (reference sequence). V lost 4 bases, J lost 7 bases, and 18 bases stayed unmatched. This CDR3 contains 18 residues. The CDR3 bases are TGTGCCAGCAGCCCGGACAGGGGGCAACTCAATTCGGCTCGTGGCTACACCTTC. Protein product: CASSPDRGQLNSARGYTF.

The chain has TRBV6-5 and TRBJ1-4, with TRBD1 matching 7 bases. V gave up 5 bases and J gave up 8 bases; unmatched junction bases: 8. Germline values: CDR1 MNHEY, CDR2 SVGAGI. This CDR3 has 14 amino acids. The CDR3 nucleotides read TGTGCCAGCAGTCCGAACAGGGGACCCGAAAAACTGTTTTTT. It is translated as CASSPNRGPEKLFF.

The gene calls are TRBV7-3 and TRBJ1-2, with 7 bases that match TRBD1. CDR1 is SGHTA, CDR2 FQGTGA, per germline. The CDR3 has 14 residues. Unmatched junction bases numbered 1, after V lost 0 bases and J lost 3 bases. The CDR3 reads CASSLTGGDYGYTF. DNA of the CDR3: TGTGCCAGCAGCTTAACAGGGGGCGACTATGGCTACACCTTC.

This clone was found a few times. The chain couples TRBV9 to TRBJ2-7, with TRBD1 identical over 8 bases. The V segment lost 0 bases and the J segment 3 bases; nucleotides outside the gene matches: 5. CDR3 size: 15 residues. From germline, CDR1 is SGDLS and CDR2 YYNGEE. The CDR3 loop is CASSVGSGGLYEQYF. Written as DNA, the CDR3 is TGTGCCAGCAGCGTAGGATCAGGGGGCCTCTACGAGCAGTACTTC.

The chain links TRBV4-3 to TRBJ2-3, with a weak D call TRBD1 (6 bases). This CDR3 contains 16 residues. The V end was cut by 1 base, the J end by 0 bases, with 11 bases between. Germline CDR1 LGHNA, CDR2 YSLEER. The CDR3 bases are TGCGCCAGCAGCCAAGGTAACAGGGTGAGCACAGATACGCAGTATTTT. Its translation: CASSQGNRVSTDTQYF.

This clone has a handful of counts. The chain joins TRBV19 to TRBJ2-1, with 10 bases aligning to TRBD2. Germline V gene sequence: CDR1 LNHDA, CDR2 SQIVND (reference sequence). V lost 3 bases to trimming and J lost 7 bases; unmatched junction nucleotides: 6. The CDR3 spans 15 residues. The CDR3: CASSMAASGSNEQFF. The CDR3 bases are TGTGCCAGTAGTATGGCGGCTAGCGGGAGTAATGAGCAGTTCTTC.

The CDR3 DNA is TGCGCCAGCAGCCCCAGGGACAGGGTGTCGTATTCACCCCTCCACTTT. Translating it yields CASSPRDRVSYSPLHF. The rearrangement links TRBV5-1 to TRBJ1-6; 9 bases match TRBD1. The CDR3 is made up of 16 amino acids. Germline loops: CDR1 SGHRS, CDR2 YFSETQ. Losses at the gene ends were 4 bases for V and 8 bases for J; bases not matched to a gene: 10. The variable domain in full, with the rest retrieved from reference TRBV5-1 and TRBJ1-6, is KAGVTQTPRYLIKTRGQQVTLSCSPISGHRSVSWYQQTPGQGLQFLFEYFSETQRNKGNFPGRFSGRQFSNSRSEMNVSTLELGDSALYLCASSPRDRVSYSPLHFGNGTRLTVT.

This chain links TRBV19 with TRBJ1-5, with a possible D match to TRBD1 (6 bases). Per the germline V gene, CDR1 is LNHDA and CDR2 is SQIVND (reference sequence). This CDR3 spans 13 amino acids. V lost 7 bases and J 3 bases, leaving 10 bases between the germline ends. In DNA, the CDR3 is TGTGCCAGTATCGGGGACAACAATCAGCCCCAGCATTTT. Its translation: CASIGDNNQPQHF.

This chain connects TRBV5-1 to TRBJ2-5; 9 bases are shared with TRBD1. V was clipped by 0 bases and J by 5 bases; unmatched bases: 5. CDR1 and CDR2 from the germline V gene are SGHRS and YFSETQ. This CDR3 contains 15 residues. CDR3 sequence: CASSLEGQGRETQYF. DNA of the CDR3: TGCGCCAGCAGCTTGGAGGGACAGGGTAGGGAGACCCAGTACTTC.

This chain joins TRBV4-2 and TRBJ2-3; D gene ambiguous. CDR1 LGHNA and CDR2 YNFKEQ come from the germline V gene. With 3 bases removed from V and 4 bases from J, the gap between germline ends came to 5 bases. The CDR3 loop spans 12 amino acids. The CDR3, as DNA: TGTGCCAGCAGCCATAGCTCAGATACGCAGTATTTT. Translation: CASSHSSDTQYF.